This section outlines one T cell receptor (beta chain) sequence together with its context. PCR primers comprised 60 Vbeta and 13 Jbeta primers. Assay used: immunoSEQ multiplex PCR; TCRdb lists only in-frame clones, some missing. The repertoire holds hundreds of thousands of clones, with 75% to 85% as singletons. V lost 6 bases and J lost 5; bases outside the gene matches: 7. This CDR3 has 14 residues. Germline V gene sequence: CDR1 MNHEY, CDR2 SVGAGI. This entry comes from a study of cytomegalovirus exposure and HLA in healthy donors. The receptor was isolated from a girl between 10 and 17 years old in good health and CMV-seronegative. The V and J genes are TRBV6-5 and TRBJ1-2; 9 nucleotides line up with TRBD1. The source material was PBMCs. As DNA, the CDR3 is TGTGCCAGCAGCCGGGGACAGGGAGGGTATGGCTACACCTTC. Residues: CASSRGQGGYGYTF.